The 5 T cell receptor beta chains below were found in one sample sequenced in a study of technical replicates of blood from four donors. Measured with immunoSEQ multiplex PCR; TCRdb has only the in-frame clones, and not every one. Of 60,000 to 65,000 clones listed, about 91% are singletons. The sample taken for sequencing was PBMCs. The receptors were gathered from a human donor in good health. Some clones in this sample may be carry-over from other donors' samples.

This clone was seen more than once but under ten times. This chain joins TRBV6-6 and TRBJ2-5; a weak D match, TRBD2 (6 bases). There are 12 residues in the CDR3. Trimming left V 5 bases short and J 7 bases short, with 11 bases between. Germline V CDR1 and CDR2: MNHNY, SVGAGI (reference sequence). CDR3 sequence: CASSPDGGTQYF. In DNA form, the CDR3 reads TGTGCCAGCAGTCCGGACGGGGGGACCCAGTACTTC.

The V call is TRBV11-2, the J call TRBJ2-1; D is perhaps TRBD2 (5 bases). Germline CDR1 and CDR2: SGHAT and FQNNGV. The CDR3 spans 14 residues. The germline V and J ends were trimmed by 5 bases and 6 bases, with 14 bases remaining between them. The CDR3 spells CASSAPRVPNEQFF. For the CDR3, the DNA is TGTGCCAGCAGCGCACCGAGGGTCCCCAATGAGCAGTTCTTC. Complete variable domain (other parts from reference TRBV11-2 and TRBJ2-1): EAGVAQSPRYKIIEKRQSVAFWCNPISGHATLYWYQQILGQGPKLLIQFQNNGVVDDSQLPKDRFSAERLKGVDSTLKIQPAKLEDSAVYLCASSAPRVPNEQFFGPGTRLTVL.

The chain has TRBV7-3 and TRBJ2-3; 7 bases are a match to TRBD1. CDR1 is SGHTA, CDR2 FQGTGA, per germline. Trimming removed 0 bases from V and 2 bases from J; junction bases left unmatched: 2. The CDR3 has 15 residues. CDR3 residues: CASSLTGGVTDTQYF. CDR3 coding DNA: TGTGCCAGCAGCTTAACAGGGGGCGTCACAGATACGCAGTATTTT.

This chain uses TRBV11-1 with TRBJ2-7; 10 bases are shared with TRBD2. This CDR3 spans 17 amino acids. The germline CDR1 and CDR2 sequences are SGHAT and FQDESV (reference sequence). V lost 4 bases to trimming and J lost 3 bases; unmatched junction nucleotides: 12. Written as DNA, the CDR3 is TGTGCCAGCAGCTCCTCGGGACTAGCGTTATCGTACTACGAGCAGTACTTC. Residues: CASSSSGLALSYYEQYF. Based on the CDR3 plus reference TRBV11-1 and TRBJ2-7, the full variable domain is EAEVAQSPRYKITEKSQAVAFWCDPISGHATLYWYRQILGQGPELLVQFQDESVVDDSQLPKDRFSAERLKGVDSTLKIQPAELGDSAMYLCASSSSGLALSYYEQYFGPGTRLTVT.

V gene TRBV7-9 combines with J gene TRBJ2-5, with TRBD1 identical over 9 bases. Germline V gives CDR1 SEHNR, CDR2 FQNEAQ (reference sequence). The J segment lost 2 bases and the V segment lost 8 bases, leaving 3 bases of the junction unmatched. This CDR3 has 13 residues. The CDR3, as DNA: TGTGCCAGCTACGGGACAGGGCAAGAGACCCAGTACTTC. It encodes CASYGTGQETQYF.